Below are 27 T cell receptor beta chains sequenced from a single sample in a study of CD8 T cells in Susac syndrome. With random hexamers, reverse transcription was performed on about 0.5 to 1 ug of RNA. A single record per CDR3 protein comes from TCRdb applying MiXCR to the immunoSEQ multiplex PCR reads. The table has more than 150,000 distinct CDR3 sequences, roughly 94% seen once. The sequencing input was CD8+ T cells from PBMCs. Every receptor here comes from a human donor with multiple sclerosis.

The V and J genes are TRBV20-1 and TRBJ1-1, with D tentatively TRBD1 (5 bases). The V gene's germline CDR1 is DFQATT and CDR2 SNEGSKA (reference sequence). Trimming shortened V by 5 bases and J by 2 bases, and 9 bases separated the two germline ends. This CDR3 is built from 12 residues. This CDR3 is CSAWDSNTEAFF. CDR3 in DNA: TGCAGTGCTTGGGACTCAAACACTGAAGCTTTCTTT.

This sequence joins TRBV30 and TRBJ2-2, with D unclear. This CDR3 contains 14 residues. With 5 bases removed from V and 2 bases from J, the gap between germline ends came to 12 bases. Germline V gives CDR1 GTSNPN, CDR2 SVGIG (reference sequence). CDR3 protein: CAWAWSANTGELFF. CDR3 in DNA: TGTGCCTGGGCTTGGTCGGCAAACACCGGGGAGCTGTTTTTT.

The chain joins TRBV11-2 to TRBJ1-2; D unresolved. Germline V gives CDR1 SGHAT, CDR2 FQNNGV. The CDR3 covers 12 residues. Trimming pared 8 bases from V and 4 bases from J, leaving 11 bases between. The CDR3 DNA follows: TGTGCCAGCTCAGGAGGTGGCTATGGCTACACCTTC. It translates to CASSGGGYGYTF.

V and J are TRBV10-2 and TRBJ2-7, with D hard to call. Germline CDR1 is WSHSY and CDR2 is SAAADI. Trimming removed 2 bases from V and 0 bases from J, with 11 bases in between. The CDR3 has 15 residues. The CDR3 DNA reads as TGCGCCAGCAGTGAGCGGGCCCGTAGCTCCTACGAGCAGTACTTC. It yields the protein CASSERARSSYEQYF.

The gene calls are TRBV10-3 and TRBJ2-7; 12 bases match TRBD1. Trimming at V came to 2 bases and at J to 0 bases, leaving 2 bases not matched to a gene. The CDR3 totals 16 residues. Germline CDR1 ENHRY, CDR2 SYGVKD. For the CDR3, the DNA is TGTGCCATCAGTGAGGGGGACAGGGGGCTCTCCTACGAGCAGTACTTC. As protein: CAISEGDRGLSYEQYF.

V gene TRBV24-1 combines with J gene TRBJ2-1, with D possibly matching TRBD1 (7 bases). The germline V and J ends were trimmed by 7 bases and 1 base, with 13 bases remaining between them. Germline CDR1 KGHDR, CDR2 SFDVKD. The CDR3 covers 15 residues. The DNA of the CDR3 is TGTGCCACCAGCTTACAGGGGAGGTCCTACAATGAGCAGTTCTTC. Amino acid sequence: CATSLQGRSYNEQFF.

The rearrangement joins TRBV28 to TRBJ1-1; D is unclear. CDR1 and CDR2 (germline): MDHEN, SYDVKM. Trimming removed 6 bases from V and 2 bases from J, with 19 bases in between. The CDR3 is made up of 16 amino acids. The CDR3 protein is CASRPTGSLANTEAFF. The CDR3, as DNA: TGTGCCAGCAGGCCCACTGGGAGCCTGGCCAACACTGAAGCTTTCTTT. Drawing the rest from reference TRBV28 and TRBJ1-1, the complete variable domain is DVKVTQSSRYLVKRTGEKVFLECVQDMDHENMFWYRQDPGLGLRLIYFSYDVKMKEKGDIPEGYSVSREKKERFSLILESASTNQTSMYLCASRPTGSLANTEAFFGQGTRLTVV.

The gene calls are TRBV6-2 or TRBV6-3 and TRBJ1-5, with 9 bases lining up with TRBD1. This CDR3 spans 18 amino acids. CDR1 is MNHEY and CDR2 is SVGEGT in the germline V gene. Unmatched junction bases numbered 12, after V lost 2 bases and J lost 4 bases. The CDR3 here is CASSYPTGGRGLNQPQHF. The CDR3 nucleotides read TGTGCCAGCAGTTACCCGACAGGGGGTCGAGGCCTGAATCAGCCCCAGCATTTT.

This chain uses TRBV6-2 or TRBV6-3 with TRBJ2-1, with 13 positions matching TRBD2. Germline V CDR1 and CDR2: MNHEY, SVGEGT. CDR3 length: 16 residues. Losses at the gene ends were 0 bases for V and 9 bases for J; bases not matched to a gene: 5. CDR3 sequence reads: CASSYSGLAGRSEQFF. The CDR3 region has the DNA TGTGCCAGCAGTTACTCGGGACTAGCGGGGAGGAGTGAGCAGTTCTTC.

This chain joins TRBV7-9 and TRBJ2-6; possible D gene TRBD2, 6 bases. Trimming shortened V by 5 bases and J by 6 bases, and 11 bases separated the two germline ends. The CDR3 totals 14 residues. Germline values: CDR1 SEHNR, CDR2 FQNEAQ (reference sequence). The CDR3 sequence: CASSPGGKANVLTF. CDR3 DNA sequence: TGTGCCAGCAGCCCCGGAGGGAAGGCCAACGTCCTGACTTTC.

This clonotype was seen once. The CDR3 bases are TGCGCCAGCAGCCAAGATCCCGGCAGGGCGGAAGGGGCCAACGTCCTGACTTTC. This sequence encodes CASSQDPGRAEGANVLTF. The chain uses TRBV4-1 and TRBJ2-6, with D perhaps TRBD1 (5 bases). Trimming stripped 0 bases from V and 4 bases from J, with 16 bases between. Germline-derived CDR1 and CDR2 are MGHRA and YSYEKL. This CDR3 contains 18 residues.

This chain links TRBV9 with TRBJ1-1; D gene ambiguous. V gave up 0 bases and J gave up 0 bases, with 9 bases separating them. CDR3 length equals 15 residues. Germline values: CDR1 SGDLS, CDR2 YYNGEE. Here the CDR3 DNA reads TGTGCCAGCAGCGTAGATAACGCCTTGAACACTGAAGCTTTCTTT. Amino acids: CASSVDNALNTEAFF.

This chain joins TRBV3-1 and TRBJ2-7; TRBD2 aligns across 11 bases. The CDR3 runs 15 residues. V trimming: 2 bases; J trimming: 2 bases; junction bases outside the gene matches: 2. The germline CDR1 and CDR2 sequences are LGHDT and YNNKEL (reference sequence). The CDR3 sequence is CASSQPSGGPYEQYF. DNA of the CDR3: TGTGCCAGCAGCCAACCTAGCGGGGGGCCCTACGAGCAGTACTTC.

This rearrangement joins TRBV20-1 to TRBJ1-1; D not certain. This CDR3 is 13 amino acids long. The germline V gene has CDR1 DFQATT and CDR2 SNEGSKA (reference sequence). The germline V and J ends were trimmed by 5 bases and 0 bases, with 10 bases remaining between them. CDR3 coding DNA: TGCAGTGCTCAGGTGGGGATGAACACTGAAGCTTTCTTT. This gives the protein CSAQVGMNTEAFF.

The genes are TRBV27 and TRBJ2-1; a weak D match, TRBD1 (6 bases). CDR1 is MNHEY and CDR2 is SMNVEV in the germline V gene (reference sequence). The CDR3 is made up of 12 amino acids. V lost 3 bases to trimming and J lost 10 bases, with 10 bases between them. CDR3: CASSFGQREQFF. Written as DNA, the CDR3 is TGTGCCAGCAGTTTTGGACAGCGGGAGCAGTTCTTC.

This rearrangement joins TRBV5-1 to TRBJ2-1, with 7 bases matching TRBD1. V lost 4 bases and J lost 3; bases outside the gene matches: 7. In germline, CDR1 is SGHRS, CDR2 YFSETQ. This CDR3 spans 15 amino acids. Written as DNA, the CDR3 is TGCGCCAGCAGCCCCCCGACAGGGTACTACAATGAGCAGTTCTTC. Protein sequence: CASSPPTGYYNEQFF.

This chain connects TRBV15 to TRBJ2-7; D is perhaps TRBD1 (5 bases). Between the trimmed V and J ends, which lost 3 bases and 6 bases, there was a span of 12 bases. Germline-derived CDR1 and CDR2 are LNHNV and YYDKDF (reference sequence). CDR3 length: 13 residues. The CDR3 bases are TGTGCCACCAGCAGTGGACATTCGACCGAGCAGTACTTC. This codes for CATSSGHSTEQYF. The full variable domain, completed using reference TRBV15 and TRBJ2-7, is DAMVIQNPRYQVTQFGKPVTLSCSQTLNHNVMYWYQQKSSQAPKLLFHYYDKDFNNEADTPDNFQSRRPNTSFCFLDIRSPGLGDTAMYLCATSSGHSTEQYFGPGTRLTVT.

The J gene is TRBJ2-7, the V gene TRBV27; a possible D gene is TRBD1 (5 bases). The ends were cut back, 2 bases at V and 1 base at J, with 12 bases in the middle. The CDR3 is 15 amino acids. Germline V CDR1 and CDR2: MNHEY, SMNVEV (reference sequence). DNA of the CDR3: TGTGCCAGCAGTTTAAAGGGGCCGAAATCCTACGAGCAGTACTTC. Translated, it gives CASSLKGPKSYEQYF.

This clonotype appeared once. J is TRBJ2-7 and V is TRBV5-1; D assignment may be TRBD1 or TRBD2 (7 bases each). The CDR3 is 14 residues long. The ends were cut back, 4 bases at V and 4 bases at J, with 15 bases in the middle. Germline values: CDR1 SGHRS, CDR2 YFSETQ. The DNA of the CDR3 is TGCGCCAGCAGCGGGGAGGGGGCTTCGTACGAGCAGTACTTC. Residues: CASSGEGASYEQYF.

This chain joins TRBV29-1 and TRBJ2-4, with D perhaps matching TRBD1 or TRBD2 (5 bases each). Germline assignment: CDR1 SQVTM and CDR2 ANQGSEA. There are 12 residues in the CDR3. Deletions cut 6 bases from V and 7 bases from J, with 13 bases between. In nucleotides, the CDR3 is TGCAGCGTAGACTCGGGGCAGAACATTCAGTACTTC. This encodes CSVDSGQNIQYF. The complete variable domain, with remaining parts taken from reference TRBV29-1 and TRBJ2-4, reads SAVISQKPSRDICQRGTSLTIQCQVDSQVTMMFWYRQQPGQSLTLIATANQGSEATYESGFVIDKFPISRPNLTFSTLTVSNMSPEDSSIYLCSVDSGQNIQYFGAGTRLSVL.

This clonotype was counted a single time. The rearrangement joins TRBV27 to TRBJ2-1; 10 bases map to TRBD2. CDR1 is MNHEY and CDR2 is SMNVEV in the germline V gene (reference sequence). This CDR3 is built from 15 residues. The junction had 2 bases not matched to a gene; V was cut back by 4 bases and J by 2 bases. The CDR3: CASSWSGGAYNEQFF. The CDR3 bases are TGTGCCAGCAGTTGGAGCGGGGGGGCCTACAATGAGCAGTTCTTC.

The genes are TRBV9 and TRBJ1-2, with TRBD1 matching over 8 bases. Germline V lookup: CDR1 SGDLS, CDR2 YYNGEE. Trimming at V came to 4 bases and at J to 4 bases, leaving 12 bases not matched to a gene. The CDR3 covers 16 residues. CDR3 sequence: CASSQNPDRVGYGYTF. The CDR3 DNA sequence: TGTGCCAGCAGCCAGAACCCGGACAGGGTGGGCTATGGCTACACCTTC.

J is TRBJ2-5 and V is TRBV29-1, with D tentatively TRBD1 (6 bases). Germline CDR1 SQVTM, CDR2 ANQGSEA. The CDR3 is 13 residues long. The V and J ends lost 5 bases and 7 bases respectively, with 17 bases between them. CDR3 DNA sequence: TGCAGCGTTCCAGGGGACCTTGGGGGGACCCAGTACTTC. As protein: CSVPGDLGGTQYF.

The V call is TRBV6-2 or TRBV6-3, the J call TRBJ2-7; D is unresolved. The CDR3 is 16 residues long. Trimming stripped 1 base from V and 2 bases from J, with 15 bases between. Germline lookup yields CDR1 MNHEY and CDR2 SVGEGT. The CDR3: CASSYLDGPPTYEQYF. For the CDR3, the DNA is TGTGCCAGCAGTTACTTAGACGGGCCTCCCACCTACGAGCAGTACTTC.

CDR3 region: CASSQGTDYEQYF. The CDR3 nucleotides are TGCGCCAGCAGCCAGGGGACGGACTACGAGCAGTACTTC. This chain joins TRBV4-1 and TRBJ2-7; D is tentatively TRBD1 or TRBD2 (5 bases each). The CDR3 totals 13 residues. Germline V gene data show CDR1 as MGHRA and CDR2 as YSYEKL. Trimming pared 3 bases from V and 3 bases from J, leaving 9 bases between.

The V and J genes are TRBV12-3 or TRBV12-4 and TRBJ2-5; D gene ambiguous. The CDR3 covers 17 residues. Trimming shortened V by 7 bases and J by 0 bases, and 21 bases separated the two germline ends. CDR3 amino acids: CASIFLLPALDQETQYF. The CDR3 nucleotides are TGTGCCAGCATTTTTTTACTGCCAGCTCTCGACCAAGAGACCCAGTACTTC.

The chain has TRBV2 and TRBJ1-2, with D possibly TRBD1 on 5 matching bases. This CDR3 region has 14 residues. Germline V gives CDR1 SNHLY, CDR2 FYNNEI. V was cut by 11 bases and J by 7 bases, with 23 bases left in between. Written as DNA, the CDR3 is TGTGCCCGCGCCGGTCGGACACAGAAGGTTGGCTACACCTTC. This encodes CARAGRTQKVGYTF.